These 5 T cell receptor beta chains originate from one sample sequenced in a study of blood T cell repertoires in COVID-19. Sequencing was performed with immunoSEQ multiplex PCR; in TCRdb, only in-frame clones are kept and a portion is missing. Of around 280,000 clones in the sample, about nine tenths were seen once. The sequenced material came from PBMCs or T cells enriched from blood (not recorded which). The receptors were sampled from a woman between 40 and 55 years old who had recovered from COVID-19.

The CDR3 here is CASSLPGGVGTDTQYF. The CDR3 DNA reads TGCGCCAGCAGCTTGCCGGGGGGCGTCGGCACAGATACGCAGTATTTT. This chain connects TRBV5-1 to TRBJ2-3; D is possibly TRBD2 (7 bases). Germline CDR1 reads SGHRS; CDR2 reads YFSETQ. Trimming removed 1 base from V and 1 base from J, with 13 bases in between. The CDR3 is 16 residues long.

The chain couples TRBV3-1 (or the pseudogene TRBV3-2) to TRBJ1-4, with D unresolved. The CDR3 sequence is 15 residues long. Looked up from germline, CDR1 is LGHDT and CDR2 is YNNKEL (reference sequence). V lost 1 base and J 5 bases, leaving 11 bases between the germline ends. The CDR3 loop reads CASSQVLGLNEKLFF. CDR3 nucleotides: TGTGCCAGCAGCCAAGTCCTTGGACTGAATGAAAAACTGTTTTTT.

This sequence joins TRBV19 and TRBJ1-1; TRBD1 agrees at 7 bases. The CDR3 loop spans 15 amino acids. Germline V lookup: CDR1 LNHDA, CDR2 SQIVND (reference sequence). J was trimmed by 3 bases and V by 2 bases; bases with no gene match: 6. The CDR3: CASSIPARGDTEAFF. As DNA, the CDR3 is TGTGCCAGTAGTATACCGGCCAGGGGGGACACTGAAGCTTTCTTT.

CDR3 sequence (DNA): TGCGCCAGCAGCTCGCTACAAGAGACCCAGTACTTC. Translation: CASSSLQETQYF. The chain recombines TRBV5-1 with TRBJ2-5; D is ambiguous. The CDR3 runs 12 residues. Trimming removed 3 bases from V and 2 bases from J, with 5 bases in between. Germline V CDR1 and CDR2: SGHRS, YFSETQ.

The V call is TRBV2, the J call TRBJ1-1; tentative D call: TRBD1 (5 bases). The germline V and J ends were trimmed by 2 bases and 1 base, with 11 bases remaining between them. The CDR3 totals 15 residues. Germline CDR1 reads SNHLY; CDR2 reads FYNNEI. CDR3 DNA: TGTGCCAGCAGTGAACAGGGATACGGGAACACTGAAGCTTTCTTT. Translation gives CASSEQGYGNTEAFF.